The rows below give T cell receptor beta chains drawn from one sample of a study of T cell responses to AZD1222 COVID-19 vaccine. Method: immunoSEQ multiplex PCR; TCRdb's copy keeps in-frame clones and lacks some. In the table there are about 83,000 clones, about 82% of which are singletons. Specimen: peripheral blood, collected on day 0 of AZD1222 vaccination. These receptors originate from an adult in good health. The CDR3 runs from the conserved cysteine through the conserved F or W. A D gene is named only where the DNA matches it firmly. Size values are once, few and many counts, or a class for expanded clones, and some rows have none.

cdr3_aa: CASSYQPSGDVENIQYF
cdr3_nt: TGTGCCAGCAGTTATCAACCGTCCGGGGATGTCGAGAACATTCAGTACTTC
d_call: -
v_call: TRBV6-2/TRBV6-3
clone_size: once
j_call: TRBJ2-4

cdr3_aa: CASSQEVGGLAGAYQETQYF
cdr3_nt: TGCGCCAGCAGCCAAGAGGTGGGTGGACTAGCGGGAGCGTACCAAGAGACCCAGTACTTC
d_call: TRBD2
v_call: TRBV4-3
clone_size: -
j_call: TRBJ2-5

cdr3_aa: CASSLGAPYEQYF
cdr3_nt: TGTGCCAGCAGCTTAGGCGCGCCCTACGAGCAGTACTTC
d_call: -
v_call: TRBV7-6
clone_size: -
j_call: TRBJ2-7

cdr3_aa: CASSSGGQGINSPLHF
cdr3_nt: TGTGCCAGCAGCTCTGGCGGACAGGGTATTAATTCACCCCTCCACTTT
d_call: TRBD1
v_call: TRBV7-9
clone_size: -
j_call: TRBJ1-6

cdr3_aa: CASTPPGRGNTIYF
cdr3_nt: TGTGCCAGCACCCCGCCTGGGCGAGGAAACACCATATATTTT
d_call: -
v_call: TRBV25-1
clone_size: -
j_call: TRBJ1-3

cdr3_aa: CASSEGKSPLHF
cdr3_nt: TGTGCCAGCAGTGAAGGGAAATCACCCCTCCACTTT
d_call: -
v_call: TRBV2
clone_size: -
j_call: TRBJ1-6

cdr3_aa: CSASRQFLSYNSPLHF
cdr3_nt: TGCAGTGCTAGTAGACAGTTCCTCTCCTATAATTCACCCCTCCACTTT
d_call: -
v_call: TRBV20-1
clone_size: once
j_call: TRBJ1-6

cdr3_aa: CASSMVTGELFF
cdr3_nt: TGTGCCAGTAGTATGGTCACCGGGGAGCTGTTTTTT
d_call: -
v_call: TRBV19
clone_size: -
j_call: TRBJ2-2

cdr3_aa: CASSPTAAQPQHF
cdr3_nt: TGTGCCAGCTCACCAACGGCAGCTCAGCCCCAGCATTTT
d_call: -
v_call: TRBV18
clone_size: -
j_call: TRBJ1-5

cdr3_aa: CASSSLGVGSPLHF
cdr3_nt: TGTGCCAGCAGTTCCCTAGGGGTCGGTTCACCCCTCCACTTT
d_call: -
v_call: TRBV27
clone_size: -
j_call: TRBJ1-6

cdr3_aa: CASSPPIGANTEAFF
cdr3_nt: TGTGCCAGCTCACCGCCGATTGGTGCGAACACTGAAGCTTTCTTT
d_call: -
v_call: TRBV18
clone_size: -
j_call: TRBJ1-1